These 23 T cell receptor beta chains came from one sample sequenced in a study of blood T cell repertoires in COVID-19. Assay: immunoSEQ multiplex PCR; the TCRdb copy retains only in-frame clones and omits some. The table includes 150,000 to 200,000 clones, about nine tenths detected once. The material sequenced was peripheral blood. These receptors were collected from a man aged 25 to 40 with COVID-19, enrolled during active disease.

The V and J genes are TRBV6-5 and TRBJ2-7; TRBD2 matches 8 bases. The CDR3 spans 13 residues. The ends lost 5 bases at V and 5 bases at J; junction bases unmatched: 5. The germline CDR1 and CDR2 sequences are MNHEY and SVGAGI. CDR3 in DNA: TGTGCCAGCAGTCGGGGGGGGTCAAACGAGCAGTACTTC. It yields the protein CASSRGGSNEQYF.

CDR3 sequence reads: CASSTSKGTGSINEKLFF. The CDR3 nucleotides read TGTGCCAGCAGCACCTCCAAAGGGACAGGGTCCATTAATGAAAAACTGTTTTTT. The chain links TRBV21-1 to TRBJ1-4; TRBD1, the table's D call, was not compared with the DNA. TRBV21-1 is described as a pseudogene. CDR3 length equals 18 residues.

This rearrangement joins TRBV14 to TRBJ2-1; D is uncertain. V lost 0 bases and J 2 bases, leaving 8 bases between the germline ends. This CDR3 is built from 15 residues. Germline V gene sequence: CDR1 SGHDN, CDR2 FVKESK. The CDR3, as DNA: TGTGCCAGCAGCCAAGATAGAAGCGCCTACAATGAGCAGTTCTTC. As protein: CASSQDRSAYNEQFF.

V is TRBV9 and J is TRBJ2-3; D perhaps matches TRBD2 (6 bases). The germline CDR1 and CDR2 sequences are SGDLS and YYNGEE. Trimming cost V 2 bases and J 7 bases, with 14 bases left between them. There are 14 residues in the CDR3. The CDR3 DNA reads as TGTGCCAGCAGCGTGGGGCAGCGCGGGAATACGCAGTATTTT. It codes for CASSVGQRGNTQYF.

V gene TRBV19 combines with J gene TRBJ1-3; 8 bases match TRBD1. From germline, CDR1 is LNHDA and CDR2 SQIVND (reference sequence). The trim removed 7 bases at V and 4 bases at J, leaving 12 bases unmatched. The CDR3 spans 16 residues. The CDR3 DNA reads TGTGCCAGTACCCGGGGGCTGGGACAGGAAGGAAACACCATATATTTT. Translation: CASTRGLGQEGNTIYF.

This chain connects TRBV27 to TRBJ2-6, with D hard to call. Germline CDR1 is MNHEY and CDR2 is SMNVEV (reference sequence). V dropped 9 bases and J dropped 0 bases, with 9 bases sitting between them. This CDR3 region has 14 residues. CDR3 amino acids: CASSLFSGANVLTF. Written as DNA, the CDR3 is TGTGCCAGTTCACTCTTCTCTGGGGCCAACGTCCTGACTTTC. The full variable domain, in which reference TRBV27 and TRBJ2-6 provide the parts outside the CDR3, is EAQVTQNPRYLITVTGKKLTVTCSQNMNHEYMSWYRQDPGLGLRQIYYSMNVEVTDKGDVPEGYKVSRKEKRNFPLILESPSPNQTSLYFCASSLFSGANVLTFGAGSRLTVL.

The table lists this clone with a count of one. V and J are TRBV6-2 or TRBV6-3 and TRBJ2-7; 8 bases are a match to TRBD1. The CDR3 length is 14 residues. Germline V CDR1 and CDR2: MNHEY, SVGEGT. Germline trimming cut 0 bases from V and 6 bases from J; bases unmatched to any gene: 4. CDR3 amino acids: CASSYSAGGSEQYF. In nucleotides, the CDR3 is TGTGCCAGCAGTTACTCGGCAGGGGGCAGCGAGCAGTACTTC.

V is TRBV24-1 and J is TRBJ2-3, with no clear D. The germline V gene has CDR1 KGHDR and CDR2 SFDVKD. CDR3 length equals 18 residues. V dropped 2 bases and J dropped 0 bases, with 17 bases sitting between them. Here the CDR3 reads CATSDSQLRSDSTDTQYF. The DNA of the CDR3 is TGTGCCACCAGTGATTCCCAACTACGGTCAGATAGCACAGATACGCAGTATTTT.

The V gene is TRBV29-1, the J gene TRBJ1-2; 7 bases map to TRBD1. Germline V gene lookup returns CDR1 SQVTM and CDR2 ANQGSEA. V was clipped by 4 bases and J by 5 bases; unmatched bases: 4. CDR3 length equals 12 residues. The DNA of the CDR3 is TGCAGCGTTGTGACAGGGTGGTATGGCTACACCTTC. It specifies CSVVTGWYGYTF.

In its sample, this clone was seen once. V gene TRBV18 combines with J gene TRBJ1-1; 7 bases are a match to TRBD1. This CDR3 contains 16 residues. Germline values: CDR1 KGHSH, CDR2 LQKENI. The junction had 9 bases not matched to a gene; V was cut back by 4 bases and J by 1 base. The CDR3 loop is CASSQGATSSNTEAFF. The CDR3 DNA reads TGTGCCAGCTCACAGGGGGCCACCTCCTCGAACACTGAAGCTTTCTTT.

This clone was seen a single time. Its ends do not fully match the called genes, so a read error is possible. The chain carries TRBV10-3 and TRBJ2-7, with unresolved D. Germline V gene lookup returns CDR1 ENHRY and CDR2 SYGVKD. There are 15 residues in the CDR3. The CDR3 spells CASRFEWAGSSEQYF. For the CDR3, the DNA is TGTGCCTCCAGGTTTGAGTGGGCAGGTTCCTCCGAGCAGTACTTC.

The chain recombines TRBV7-8 with TRBJ2-2; maybe TRBD1 (6 bases). CDR3 length equals 15 residues. The ends were cut back, 4 bases at V and 0 bases at J, with 9 bases in the middle. Germline-derived CDR1 and CDR2 are SGHVS and FQNEAQ. CDR3 coding DNA: TGTGCCAGCAGCTACAGGGTTCCGAACACCGGGGAGCTGTTTTTT. Translated, it gives CASSYRVPNTGELFF.

The chain joins TRBV13 to TRBJ1-1; TRBD1 aligns across 10 bases. V was clipped by 2 bases and J by 4 bases; unmatched bases: 10. The germline gives CDR1 PRHDT, CDR2 FYEKMQ (reference sequence). This CDR3 has 17 amino acids. This CDR3 is CASSLFPGQGSGTEAFF. The CDR3, as DNA: TGTGCCAGCAGCTTATTCCCGGGACAGGGGTCGGGCACTGAAGCTTTCTTT.

This chain connects TRBV30 to TRBJ1-1, with no clear D. The length of the CDR3 is 13 residues. V lost 0 bases and J 1 base, leaving 6 bases between the germline ends. Germline assignment: CDR1 GTSNPN and CDR2 SVGIG (reference sequence). Here the CDR3 reads CAWSVLGNTEAFF. CDR3 in DNA: TGTGCCTGGAGTGTACTCGGGAACACTGAAGCTTTCTTT. Using reference TRBV30 and TRBJ1-1 for the parts outside the CDR3, the full variable domain is SQTIHQWPATLVQPVGSPLSLECTVEGTSNPNLYWYRQAAGRGLQLLFYSVGIGQISSEVPQNLSASRPQDRQFILSSKKLLLSDSGFYLCAWSVLGNTEAFFGQGTRLTVV.

The chain employs TRBV19 and TRBJ2-7; 9 bases are shared with TRBD1. V shed 5 bases and J 6 bases; nucleotides not matched to a gene: 8. CDR3 length: 14 residues. The germline V gene has CDR1 LNHDA and CDR2 SQIVND (reference sequence). This chain's CDR3 is CASSPWGQGGEQYF. The CDR3 bases are TGTGCCAGTAGTCCGTGGGGACAGGGAGGCGAGCAGTACTTC.

The chain couples TRBV5-1 to TRBJ2-3, with 9 bases aligning to TRBD2. Germline CDR1 is SGHRS and CDR2 is YFSETQ. The V segment lost 5 bases and the J segment 1 base; nucleotides outside the gene matches: 8. The CDR3 is 16 residues long. The CDR3, as DNA: TGCGCCAGCAGACAATCTTTAGCGGGAGGCACAGATACGCAGTATTTT. The encoded protein is CASRQSLAGGTDTQYF.

Only one count was recorded for this clone. The V call is TRBV7-9, the J call TRBJ1-5; D unclear. The V end was cut by 5 bases, the J end by 5 bases, with 7 bases between. Germline V gene lookup returns CDR1 SEHNR and CDR2 FQNEAQ (reference sequence). The length of the CDR3 is 12 residues. The CDR3 reads CASSPPYQPQHF. CDR3 DNA sequence: TGTGCCAGCAGCCCCCCCTATCAGCCCCAGCATTTT.

This sequence joins TRBV5-3 and TRBJ1-1; TRBD1 agrees at 8 bases. TRBV5-3 is known as an ORF, though its function is uncertain. This CDR3 spans 14 amino acids. The trim removed 3 bases at V and 5 bases at J, leaving 6 bases unmatched. The CDR3 loop is CARSSDRDATEAFF. The CDR3 nucleotides read TGTGCCAGAAGCTCGGACAGGGACGCAACTGAAGCTTTCTTT.

The chain employs TRBV3-1 (or the pseudogene TRBV3-2) and TRBJ1-6; D may be TRBD1 (5 bases). The length of the CDR3 is 15 residues. CDR1 and CDR2 (germline): LGHDT, YNNKEL (reference sequence). Between the trimmed V and J ends, which lost 3 bases and 11 bases, there was a span of 17 bases. In DNA, the CDR3 is TGTGCCAGCAGCCAGGGACCCCCTGGGGAGGCACCCCTCCACTTT. Its protein product is CASSQGPPGEAPLHF.

The rearrangement links TRBV18 to TRBJ2-1, with D unresolved. The CDR3 is 14 residues long. Per the germline V gene, CDR1 is KGHSH and CDR2 is LQKENI. Trimming shortened V by 3 bases and J by 4 bases, and 10 bases separated the two germline ends. The CDR3 is CASSPATDYNEQFF. Written as DNA, the CDR3 is TGTGCCAGCTCACCGGCCACAGATTACAATGAGCAGTTCTTC.

The chain links TRBV24-1 to TRBJ2-1, with a possible D match to TRBD1 (5 bases). CDR1 and CDR2 (germline): KGHDR, SFDVKD. The CDR3 has 13 residues. The germline V and J ends were trimmed by 3 bases and 9 bases, with 11 bases remaining between them. DNA of the CDR3: TGTGCCACCAGTGATCCCCCAAGGGGTGAGCAGTTCTTC. This translates into CATSDPPRGEQFF.

This clone came up once. The chain couples TRBV4-3 to TRBJ1-6; TRBD1 matches 7 bases. CDR1 and CDR2 (germline): LGHNA, YSLEER. The CDR3 length is 14 residues. V was pared by 2 bases and J by 12 bases, with 7 bases of the junction left unmatched. CDR3 loop: CASSQKQGNGPLHF. CDR3 coding DNA: TGCGCCAGCAGCCAAAAACAGGGGAATGGACCCCTCCACTTT.

The gene calls are TRBV10-3 and TRBJ2-1; D might be TRBD2 (7 bases). CDR3 length: 17 residues. The germline V gene has CDR1 ENHRY and CDR2 SYGVKD. Trimming cost V 3 bases and J 1 base, with 16 bases left between them. The CDR3 reads CAISDHRRGPSYNEQFF. CDR3 coding DNA: TGTGCCATCAGTGATCACCGGCGGGGGCCTTCCTACAATGAGCAGTTCTTC.